This T cell receptor beta chain was identified during a study of cytomegalovirus exposure and HLA in healthy donors. Study observations and caveats: CMV serostatus alone was available as immune exposure information.

This CDR3 region has 11 residues. Trimming removed 4 bases from V and 6 bases from J, with 9 bases in between. Germline assignment: CDR1 GTSNPN and CDR2 SVGIG (reference sequence). Concerning this clone: Its antigen is not identified.

The PCR employed 60 Vbeta primers together with 13 Jbeta primers. The table came from immunoSEQ multiplex PCR; TCRdb's copy has only in-frame clones and leaves some out. This table has 150,000 to 200,000 clones, around 70% appearing once. Sequenced sample: PBMCs. The V and J genes are TRBV30 and TRBJ1-1; D is ambiguous. The clonotype comes from a man between 18 and 29 years old in good health and CMV-seropositive. The CDR3 DNA is TGTGCCTGGAACCTGGAGTCTGAAGCTTTCTTT. Its translation: CAWNLESEAFF.